The 19 T cell receptor beta chains below come from one sample, sequenced in a study of cytomegalovirus exposure and HLA in healthy donors. 13 Jbeta primers and 60 Vbeta primers were used for the PCR. Libraries were prepared by immunoSEQ multiplex PCR; TCRdb keeps only in-frame clonotypes and omits some of them. The sample has some 76,000 clones; the top ten hold roughly 0.8%. Sequenced input: PBMCs. These receptors were taken from a boy between 10 and 17 years old in good health and CMV-seronegative.

The rearrangement uses TRBV9 and TRBJ1-1; D unclear. The CDR3 runs 13 residues. Between the trimmed V and J ends, which lost 3 bases and 3 bases, there was a span of 9 bases. Per germline, CDR1 SGDLS and CDR2 YYNGEE. The CDR3 protein is CASSADLDTEAFF. The CDR3 region has the DNA TGTGCCAGCAGCGCTGACTTGGACACTGAAGCTTTCTTT.

This chain uses TRBV7-8 with TRBJ1-3; the match to TRBD1 covers 9 bases. Germline V gene sequence: CDR1 SGHVS, CDR2 FQNEAQ. With V trimmed by 3 bases and J by 5 bases, 5 bases remained unmatched. CDR3 length equals 15 residues. The CDR3 is CASSLPGQGRNTIYF. CDR3 coding DNA: TGTGCCAGCAGCTTGCCGGGACAGGGTAGAAACACCATATATTTT. The whole variable domain, remainder taken from reference TRBV7-8 and TRBJ1-3, is GAGVSQSPRYKVAKRGQDVALRCDPISGHVSLFWYQQALGQGPEFLTYFQNEAQLDKSGLPSDRFFAERPEGSVSTLKIQRTQQEDSAVYLCASSLPGQGRNTIYFGEGSWLTVV.

The V and J genes are TRBV19 and TRBJ2-1, with TRBD2 identical over 13 bases. J lost 6 bases, V lost 6 bases, and 5 bases had no gene match. The CDR3 runs 15 residues. The germline CDR1 and CDR2 sequences are LNHDA and SQIVND (reference sequence). In DNA form, the CDR3 reads TGTGCCAGTAGCCCAACTAGCGGGAGGGGCAATGAGCAGTTCTTC. Translated: CASSPTSGRGNEQFF.

The chain employs TRBV30 and TRBJ2-3, with TRBD2 matching 11 bases. The length of the CDR3 is 15 residues. The junction had 4 bases not matched to a gene; V was cut back by 0 bases and J by 5 bases. CDR1 is GTSNPN, CDR2 SVGIG, per germline (reference sequence). CDR3 bases: TGTGCCTGGAGTGTCGGGACTAGCGGACTAGATACGCAGTATTTT. It codes for CAWSVGTSGLDTQYF.

J is TRBJ2-5 and V is TRBV7-9; 9 bases fit TRBD2. The length of the CDR3 is 16 residues. The J segment lost 2 bases and the V segment lost 7 bases, leaving 11 bases of the junction unmatched. Germline V gene data show CDR1 as SEHNR and CDR2 as FQNEAQ (reference sequence). The CDR3 DNA reads as TGTGCCAGCACTTTGGGTCTAGCGGGAAGGCAAGAGACCCAGTACTTC. Protein: CASTLGLAGRQETQYF.

This sequence joins TRBV10-3 and TRBJ1-1, with D possibly TRBD1 on 6 matching bases. The germline CDR1 and CDR2 sequences are ENHRY and SYGVKD. V was cut by 8 bases and J by 1 base, with 11 bases left in between. This CDR3 has 13 residues. DNA for the CDR3: TGTGCCATCCGACAGGAAAGGAACACTGAAGCTTTCTTT. It specifies CAIRQERNTEAFF.

The rearrangement joins TRBV30 to TRBJ2-1; no firm D call. Germline CDR1 GTSNPN, CDR2 SVGIG (reference sequence). Trimming stripped 0 bases from V and 7 bases from J, with 16 bases between. This CDR3 comprises 15 residues. CDR3 sequence: CAWSVRGIGSNEQFF. The CDR3 DNA reads TGTGCCTGGAGTGTTCGAGGTATCGGGTCGAATGAGCAGTTCTTC.

V usage is TRBV18 and J usage is TRBJ1-1, with 9 bases fitting TRBD1. The CDR3 length is 14 residues. After removal of 2 bases from V and 7 bases from J, the junction contained 5 bases not matched to a gene. CDR1 and CDR2 (germline): KGHSH, LQKENI. This CDR3 reads CASSPGQGIDEAFF. Written as DNA, the CDR3 is TGTGCCAGCTCACCAGGACAGGGGATAGATGAAGCTTTCTTT.

V is TRBV29-1 and J is TRBJ2-1; 8 bases are a match to TRBD1. After removal of 4 bases from V and 6 bases from J, the junction contained 8 bases not matched to a gene. This CDR3 region has 14 residues. Germline V gives CDR1 SQVTM, CDR2 ANQGSEA. CDR3 bases: TGCAGCGTTGCTACAGGGGGAAATGGCAATGAGCAGTTCTTC. Its translation: CSVATGGNGNEQFF.

V gene TRBV4-1 combines with J gene TRBJ1-4; weak D call: TRBD1 (6 bases). V was shortened by 4 bases and J by 7 bases, with 22 bases between the two germline ends. Per germline, CDR1 MGHRA and CDR2 YSYEKL. The CDR3 runs 17 residues. The CDR3 loop is CASSLYSGVSGSEKLFF. The DNA of the CDR3 is TGCGCCAGCAGCCTCTACTCAGGGGTGAGTGGAAGTGAAAAACTGTTTTTT.

Concerning this clone: The same CDR3 is also encoded by other DNA sequences in this sample. The chain uses TRBV29-1 and TRBJ1-1; D uncertain. This CDR3 spans 13 amino acids. Germline V gives CDR1 SQVTM, CDR2 ANQGSEA. The V and J ends lost 1 base and 0 bases respectively, with 6 bases between them. The CDR3 nucleotides are TGCAGCGTTGAAGGGCGGATGAACACTGAAGCTTTCTTT. Protein product: CSVEGRMNTEAFF.

The V and J genes are TRBV5-1 and TRBJ2-5, with 10 bases lining up with TRBD1. Losses at the gene ends were 3 bases for V and 1 base for J; bases not matched to a gene: 6. Germline V CDR1 and CDR2: SGHRS, YFSETQ. CDR3 length equals 16 residues. The CDR3 sequence is CASSSRDRGPQETQYF. CDR3 sequence (DNA): TGCGCCAGCAGCTCCCGGGACAGGGGACCCCAAGAGACCCAGTACTTC.

The V call is TRBV19, the J call TRBJ2-7; D not certain. The CDR3 spans 14 residues. Per germline, CDR1 LNHDA and CDR2 SQIVND (reference sequence). Trimming took off 1 base at V and 1 base at J, with 8 bases between the two ends. The DNA of the CDR3 is TGTGCCAGTAGTATAGGCTCCCAGTCCTACGAGCAGTACTTC. As protein: CASSIGSQSYEQYF.

The V and J genes are TRBV7-3 and TRBJ2-1; possible D gene TRBD2, 6 bases. The CDR3 has 14 residues. In germline, CDR1 is SGHTA, CDR2 FQGTGA. The germline V and J ends were trimmed by 5 bases and 6 bases, with 14 bases remaining between them. In DNA form, the CDR3 reads TGTGCCAGCAGCCCGCAGGGAGGTCGCAATGAGCAGTTCTTC. The encoded protein is CASSPQGGRNEQFF.

The chain is built from TRBV5-1 and TRBJ1-6; a weak D match, TRBD1 (6 bases). The CDR3 covers 15 residues. Germline V gene data show CDR1 as SGHRS and CDR2 as YFSETQ. V lost 4 bases, J lost 8 bases, and 16 bases lay in between. The CDR3 sequence is CASSPQGRRDSPLHF. CDR3 nucleotides: TGCGCCAGCAGCCCACAGGGAAGGCGGGATTCACCCCTCCACTTT.

V and J are TRBV5-1 and TRBJ2-5, with D uncertain. V dropped 1 base and J dropped 4 bases, with 8 bases sitting between them. CDR1 and CDR2 (germline): SGHRS, YFSETQ. The CDR3 loop spans 13 amino acids. The CDR3 region is CASSLSPRETQYF. The CDR3 nucleotides are TGCGCCAGCAGCTTGTCCCCCAGAGAGACCCAGTACTTC.

This chain uses TRBV5-6 with TRBJ1-1; D gene uncertain. This CDR3 comprises 13 residues. V shed 5 bases and J shed 1 base, with 9 bases lying between them. Germline V lookup: CDR1 SGHDT, CDR2 YYEEEE. This CDR3 reads CASRSRGNTEAFF. In DNA, the CDR3 is TGTGCCAGCAGAAGCCGGGGGAACACTGAAGCTTTCTTT.

The chain is built from TRBV5-6 and TRBJ2-7, with 7 positions matching TRBD1. Germline lookup yields CDR1 SGHDT and CDR2 YYEEEE. The CDR3 sequence is 14 residues long. J gave up 2 bases and V 5 bases, and 7 bases lay outside the gene matches. As DNA, the CDR3 is TGTGCCAGCAGTCATGGGGACAGACCCTACGAGCAGTACTTC. Translation gives CASSHGDRPYEQYF. Combining the CDR3 with reference TRBV5-6 and TRBJ2-7 gives the whole variable domain DAGVTQSPTHLIKTRGQQVTLRCSPKSGHDTVSWYQQALGQGPQFIFQYYEEEERQRGNFPDRFSGHQFPNYSSELNVNALLLGDSALYLCASSHGDRPYEQYFGPGTRLTVT.

The chain carries TRBV7-9 and TRBJ2-7; D is ambiguous. This CDR3 is 13 amino acids long. V was clipped by 1 base and J by 7 bases, with 11 bases between them. The germline gives CDR1 SEHNR, CDR2 FQNEAQ (reference sequence). CDR3 protein: CASSLENSLEQYF. The CDR3 region has the DNA TGTGCCAGCAGCTTAGAGAACAGTCTAGAGCAGTACTTC.